The entry that follows covers one TCR beta chain sequence. CDR1 LNHDA and CDR2 SQIVND come from the germline V gene (reference sequence). The CDR3 extends over 14 amino acids. V lost 2 bases to trimming and J lost 4 bases, with 10 bases between them. These data are taken from a study of T cells in tuberculosis. This table comes from immunoSEQ multiplex PCR, and its TCRdb copy is limited to in-frame clones, with some not included. The data contain tens of thousands of clones, roughly 96% of them singletons. The sample consisted of PBMCs. The receptor's source is a donor aged 10-29 years with latent tuberculosis or without tuberculosis infection. The chain links TRBV19 to TRBJ2-3, with a tentative D call TRBD2 (5 bases). The CDR3 DNA follows: TGTGCCAGTAGTATAACGGGATTGCCAGATACGCAGTATTTT. Its translation: CASSITGLPDTQYF.